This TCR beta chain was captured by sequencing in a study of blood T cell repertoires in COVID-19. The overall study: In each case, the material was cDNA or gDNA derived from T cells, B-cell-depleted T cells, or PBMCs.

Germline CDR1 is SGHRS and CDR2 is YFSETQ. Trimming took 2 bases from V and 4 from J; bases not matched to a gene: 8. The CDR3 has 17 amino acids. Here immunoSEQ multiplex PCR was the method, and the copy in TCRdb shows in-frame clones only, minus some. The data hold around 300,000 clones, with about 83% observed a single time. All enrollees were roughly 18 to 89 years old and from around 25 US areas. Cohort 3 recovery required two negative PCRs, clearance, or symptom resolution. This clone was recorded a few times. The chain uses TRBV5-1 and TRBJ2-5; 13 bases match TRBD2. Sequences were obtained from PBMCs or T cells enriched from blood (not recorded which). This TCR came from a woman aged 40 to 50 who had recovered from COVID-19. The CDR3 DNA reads TGCGCCAGCAGCTTTCGGAGGGGACTAGCGGGAATAGAGACCCAGTACTTC. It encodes CASSFRRGLAGIETQYF.